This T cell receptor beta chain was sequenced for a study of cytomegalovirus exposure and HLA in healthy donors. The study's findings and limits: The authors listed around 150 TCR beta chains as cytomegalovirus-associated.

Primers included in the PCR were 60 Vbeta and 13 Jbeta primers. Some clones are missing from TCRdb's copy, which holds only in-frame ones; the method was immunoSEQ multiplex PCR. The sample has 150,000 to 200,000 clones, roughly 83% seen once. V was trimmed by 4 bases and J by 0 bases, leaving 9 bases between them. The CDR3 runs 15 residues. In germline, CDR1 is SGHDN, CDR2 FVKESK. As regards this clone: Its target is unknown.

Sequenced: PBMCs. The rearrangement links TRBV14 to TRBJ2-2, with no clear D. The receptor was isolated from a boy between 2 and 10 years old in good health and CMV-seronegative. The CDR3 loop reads CASSPLTSNTGELFF. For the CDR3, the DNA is TGTGCCAGCAGCCCCCTGACATCGAACACCGGGGAGCTGTTTTTT. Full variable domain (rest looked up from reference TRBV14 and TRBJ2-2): EAGVTQFPSHSVIEKGQTVTLRCDPISGHDNLYWYRRVMGKEIKFLLHFVKESKQDESGMPNNRFLAERTGGTYSTLKVQPAELEDSGVYFCASSPLTSNTGELFFGEGSRLTVL.